The clone carrying this T cell receptor (beta chain) came up a few times. The same CDR3 also results from other DNA sequences found in this sample. This CDR3 is 16 amino acids long. In germline, CDR1 is MDHEN, CDR2 SYDVKM. V lost 1 base and J lost 6, with 16 bases in between. No patient had received any treatment before thyroid surgery. The sample comes from a study of metastatic and nonmetastatic thyroid tumors. Across the whole study: Patients with malignant and benign thyroid disease provided blood and tumor or nodule tissue, whose repertoires were compared.

Methods used by the authors: Built for papillary thyroid cancer, a distant-metastasis classifier drew on CDR3 differences across clinicopathological groups. TCRdb reanalyzed the PCR reads via MiXCR. The V and J calls shown here were made by TCRdb, not taken from the authors' results. This sample yields roughly 57,000 clones, of which 20% are seen a single time; roughly 4.2% belongs to the top ten. Material for sequencing was blood. The chain has TRBV28 and TRBJ2-1, with a tentative D call TRBD2 (6 bases). The clonotype comes from a female donor with papillary thyroid cancer or a benign thyroid nodule (not recorded which). Some clones in this sample may be carry-over from other donors' samples. This chain's CDR3 is CASSLSRRASGNEQFF. DNA for the CDR3: TGTGCCAGCAGTTTATCGAGGAGGGCATCAGGCAATGAGCAGTTCTTC.